This TCR beta chain came from a study of human T cells and chemical hapten exposure (dated by TCRdb to 2020 to 2022). With regard to the full study: For sensitization, 2% DPC in acetone was applied to a 2 cm by 2 cm area of upper inner arm skin. Patients additionally received weekly therapeutic DPC doses to the scalp throughout the approximately 25-week study period. Patch tests used Finn chambers with 0.01% DPC on the upper back, scored after 6 days by International Contact Dermatitis Research Group standards. The patient cohort, mostly female, included alopecia areata with under or over 50% scalp involvement, alopecia totalis and alopecia universalis. Libraries were pooled for sequencing, and variation in per-sample TCR yields was attributed mainly to small differences in library volumes within the pool. Peripheral blood TCR repertoire changes were tracked in vivo in alopecia patients during primary and secondary sensitization to the hapten diphenylcyclopropenone (DPC). Patient blood was sampled pre-sensitization (week 0) and at 2, 6 and about 24 weeks after DPC sensitization. Approximately 30 alopecia patients provided blood for TCR sequencing at one to four time points (pre-sensitization, 2, 6 and 24 weeks).

On the study overall, not on this receptor specifically: No change with DPC sensitization was found in the number of TCRs above 1 in 1000 frequency, and no evidence of global repertoire structure alterations was found. After repeated subsampling, changes were observed in the strength of the expansion versus patch-test correlation and in the threshold at which the correlation became significant. Compared with pre-sensitization or healthy control sets, expanded TCRs formed significantly more large CDR3 similarity clusters, which is consistent with antigen-driven responses. Alopecia, a presumed autoimmune disease, was present in all patients, so the immune response of the patients might differ from that of healthy individuals. Patch test score was positively correlated with the number of PT1 expanded TCRs, with significance at thresholds 8, 16 and 32 but not at 4.

Library construction relied on RACE. Reads for this sample came from a NextSeq 500. During library preparation, unique molecular identifiers were attached to individual cDNA molecules so that TCRs could be counted in a quantitative, reproducible way. From each blood RNA sample, both TCR alpha and TCR beta chains were sequenced. The paper's data handling went like this. Samples had a median of roughly 87,000 TCRs, with a range from about 23,224 to 750,000. The Decombinator software suite was used to annotate the V, J and CDR3 of the TCR reads. For the PS versus PT1 abundance plots, all samples were subsampled to the same number of TCRs (28,000). TCRs were defined as expanded if absent before sensitization and observed at least eight times at the 2-week time point. Using fastp at Q25 and MiXCR, TCRdb reprocessed the public reads and kept productive beta chains. All rows with the same CDR3 protein become a single entry with the most common DNA and genes. TCRdb, not the original authors, processed these V and J calls. This sample lists about 250,000 distinct CDR3 sequences; around 7% were detected once. The ten top clones hold 1.2% of the sample.

What the time point label conveys for this sample: pre-sensitization, week 0. The sample's treatment or condition label, in plain terms: therapeutic diphenylcyclopropenone sensitization with weekly scalp DPC. At every patch-test visit, the blood draw took place before the patch test was put on. To be eligible, patients had to be aged 18 to 70, diagnosed with alopecia and judged suitable for DPC therapy, while pregnant patients were excluded. Total RNA was extracted from unfractionated whole blood collected in Tempus Blood RNA tubes. V has 5 bases trimmed and J has 1 base trimmed; junction bases matching no gene number 7. CDR1 and CDR2 are drawn from the germline V gene: MGHRA, YSYEKL. Including cysteine and phenylalanine, the CDR3 has 15 amino acids. The read is trimmed to its CDR3 DNA, 45 bases read in frame from base 1. Many counts were recorded for this clonotype. The antigen it binds to is not known. One base away there is no much larger clone; base qualities are not given.

Sequenced here: whole blood, sampled in connection with sensitization to the hapten diphenylcyclopropenone (DPC). The TCR was taken from a man between 18 and 35 years old with alopecia areata. Some clones in this sample may be carry-over from other donors' samples. The chain links TRBV4-1 with TRBJ1-1, with 7 bases matching TRBD1. CDR3 sequence: CASSVPGQKNTEAFF. The nucleotide sequence reads as follows: TGCGCCAGCAGCGTGCCGGGACAGAAGAACACTGAAGCTTTCTTT.